This record covers a single T cell receptor (beta chain). Its antigen remains undetermined. No clone much larger than this one lies a single base away; base qualities are absent. This record belongs to a study of PD-1 blockade in classical Hodgkin lymphoma (dated by TCRdb to the early 2020s). Some background on the complete study: Nivolumab dosing was 3 mg/kg intravenously every 2 weeks, continuing until either disease progression or unacceptable toxicity. The study used CyTOF and TCR beta sequencing to define a peripheral blood immune signature of response to PD-1 blockade in classical Hodgkin lymphoma.

Genomic DNA was extracted with the Qiagen DNeasy kit from unsorted PBMCs and from negatively selected CD4+ and CD8+ fractions. Amplification of TCR beta CDR3 regions was done by immunoSEQ multiplex PCR with primers that anneal to V and J segments. A synthetic immune receptor repertoire was used to minimize amplification bias, and remaining bias was computationally removed after sequencing. The study's own analysis went as follows. Custom Python scripts were used to quantify repertoire diversity as the Shannon entropy index. Unsorted, CD4+ and CD8+ repertoires were analyzed separately, except for combined analyses in which CD4+ and CD8+ sequences were merged in silico. A clone was considered expanded if an increase in frequency of at least 2-fold after treatment relative to C1D1 was found, and a pseudocount of 0.5 was applied to clones undetected at baseline. Clones with 0 or 1 copy at C1D1 were classified as singleton clones, and clones with 2 or more copies were classified as non-singleton clones. By matching protein sequences in sorted samples from the same patient, clones expanded in unsorted samples were annotated as CD4+, CD8+ or unknown. Diversity changes from C1D1 to C4D1 were tested in paired samples using Wilcoxon tests. TCRdb took over this immuneACCESS table, retaining in-frame rearrangements with V and J assigned. Such tables are incomplete; in checked studies, under half of the missing clones stem from an unresolved V gene, and the remainder is unexplained. V and J calls and clone size are those listed in that table; D and trimming were worked out from the DNA. This sample holds just over 60,000 clones; 88% were observed only once. The top ten hold around 12% of the sample.

V and J are truncated by 1 base and 3 bases respectively, leaving an intervening sequence of 8 bases. The CDR3 holds 14 amino acids from the cysteine to the phenylalanine. Just the 42-base CDR3 DNA is kept, in frame starting at base 1. CDR1 and CDR2, per the germline V gene, are SGHVS and FNYEAQ. Overall study results and their limits: Trial patients achieving complete response had baseline diversity similar to newly diagnosed patients, whereas partial responders and progressors had significantly lower diversity. A significant rise by C4D1 was seen in CD4+ but not CD8+ TCR diversity (p=0.0027 vs p=0.16), with the rise being most apparent in complete responders (p=0.02). Patients starting nivolumab less than 1 year after ASCT had lower diversity and were excluded from later analyses to avoid confounding by immune reconstitution. Baseline TCR diversity was reported to be lower in newly diagnosed patients than in healthy donors and to be lower still in relapsed/refractory patients. The study was restricted to a single clinical trial cohort, and the causes of repertoire differences, possibly disease activity or prior therapy, were left undefined.

In the paper's terms, the time point label means: cycle 1 day 1 (C1D1), immediately before nivolumab initiation. All trial patients had relapsed after autologous stem cell transplantation, with cohorts A, B and C differing in prior brentuximab vedotin exposure. The trial cohort was composed of roughly 60 patients with relapsed/refractory classical Hodgkin lymphoma, for whom complete response, partial response or progressive disease was recorded as best overall response. Single-agent nivolumab was administered to trial patients in the multi-cohort phase II CheckMate 205 trial. An independent review committee assessed best overall response by applying the 2007 International Working Group response criteria. Trial PBMCs were collected just before the start of nivolumab (C1D1) and during therapy at cycle 2 day 1 and cycle 4 day 1. Peripheral blood was collected in 8 mL Vacutainer Cell Preparation Tubes, from which PBMCs were isolated by centrifugation and then cryopreserved.

Sequenced material: peripheral blood mononuclear cells (PBMCs), taken at baseline. This sequence originates from a human donor with classical Hodgkin lymphoma. The sequence joins TRBV7-6 to TRBJ2-3; the D gene cannot be named for sure. Read as DNA, the sequence is TGTGCCAGCAGCTTAGGGGTCGGAACAGATACGCAGTATTTT. Translated, it reads CASSLGVGTDTQYF.